The 17 T cell receptor beta chains below all came from one sample that was sequenced in a study of blood T cells in healthy people across ages. Primers used in a second PCR of roughly 7 to 12 cycles were a sample-barcoded 5' primer and a J-beta primer mix. One entry per CDR3 protein results from TCRdb running MiXCR on the 5' RACE reads. The sample contains about 1.4 million distinct CDR3 sequences, 45% to 70% of which appear only once. Sequencing was carried out using blood. These receptors originate from a man aged 18 to 35 in good health.

The V call is TRBV5-1, the J call TRBJ2-1, with TRBD1 matching 10 bases. The J call may be wrong; the DNA end is better matched by TRBJ2-7. This CDR3 has 16 amino acids. Germline V gene data show CDR1 as SGHRS and CDR2 as YFSETQ. CDR3 residues: CASSLIATGGYNEQYF. In DNA form, the CDR3 reads TGCGCCAGCAGCCTGATCGCGACAGGGGGCTACAACGAGCAGTACTTC.

This clonotype was recorded only once. This chain connects TRBV20-1 to TRBJ2-5; 7 bases agree with TRBD1. The CDR3 extends over 13 amino acids. The germline gives CDR1 DFQATT, CDR2 SNEGSKA (reference sequence). V trimming: 6 bases; J trimming: 5 bases; junction bases outside the gene matches: 9. The CDR3 bases are TGCAGTGCCCCGCAGCCAGGGGGTGAGACCCAGTACTTC. It is translated as CSAPQPGGETQYF.

There are a few counts of this clonotype. The chain uses TRBV29-1 and TRBJ2-5, with D perhaps TRBD1 (6 bases). The CDR3 is made up of 12 amino acids. Germline loops: CDR1 SQVTM, CDR2 ANQGSEA. Trimming shortened V by 7 bases and J by 2 bases, and 11 bases separated the two germline ends. CDR3 coding DNA: TGCAGCGCCGGGACACAACAAGAGACCCAGTACTTC. Protein sequence: CSAGTQQETQYF.

V usage is TRBV12-3 or TRBV12-4 and J usage is TRBJ2-3; 12 positions agree with TRBD2. The CDR3 covers 18 residues. J was trimmed by 4 bases and V by 6 bases; bases with no gene match: 14. CDR3 bases: TGTGCCAGCAGCCAACTAGCGGGGGGTCGTGTTTTAGCAGATACGCAGTATTTT. Its translation: CASSQLAGGRVLADTQYF.

The gene calls are TRBV29-1 and TRBJ2-5, with a weak D call TRBD1 (6 bases). Trimming cost V 4 bases and J 7 bases, with 19 bases left between them. Per the germline V gene, CDR1 is SQVTM and CDR2 is ANQGSEA. The CDR3 sequence is 14 residues long. The CDR3 reads CSVALQRGTGTQYF. Here the CDR3 DNA reads TGCAGCGTTGCTCTCCAAAGGGGGACGGGGACCCAGTACTTC.

This rearrangement joins TRBV28 to TRBJ2-1; no firm D call. CDR3 length equals 15 residues. The germline V gene encodes CDR1 MDHEN and CDR2 SYDVKM. Trimming pared 2 bases from V and 5 bases from J, leaving 13 bases between. CDR3 residues: CASSLLWADDNEQFF. The CDR3 DNA follows: TGTGCCAGCAGTTTACTTTGGGCTGACGACAATGAGCAGTTCTTC.

The gene calls are TRBV5-8 and TRBJ2-7, with 8 nucleotides matching TRBD1. This CDR3 is 15 amino acids long. The J segment lost 2 bases and the V segment lost 4 bases, leaving 8 bases of the junction unmatched. The germline gives CDR1 SGHTS, CDR2 YDEGEE. The chain's CDR3 is CASSLVRTGTYEQYF. CDR3 coding DNA: TGTGCCAGCAGCCTTGTGCGGACAGGGACCTACGAGCAGTACTTC.

The sample holds a few counts of this clonotype. The chain uses TRBV25-1 and TRBJ2-1; TRBD1 aligns across 7 bases. The CDR3 consists of 11 residues. J lost 8 bases, V lost 7 bases, and 2 bases had no gene match. Per the germline V gene, CDR1 is MGHDK and CDR2 is SYGVNS. The CDR3 DNA reads TGTGCCAGCATAAGGGGGCATGAGCAGTTCTTC. Translated: CASIRGHEQFF.

This clonotype was seen only a few times. The genes are TRBV11-2 and TRBJ2-5, with 12 bases identical to TRBD2. The CDR3 is 15 amino acids. Germline V lookup: CDR1 SGHAT, CDR2 FQNNGV. V dropped 2 bases and J dropped 11; count of bases not matched to a gene: 9. The chain's CDR3 is CASSLRLAGAGEQYF. Here the CDR3 DNA reads TGTGCCAGCAGCTTAAGACTAGCGGGAGCTGGGGAGCAGTACTTC.

This clonotype was found a few times. The chain couples TRBV12-3 or TRBV12-4 to TRBJ2-7, with D perhaps matching TRBD1 or TRBD2 (5 bases each). Trimming stripped 5 bases from V and 7 bases from J, with 18 bases between. This CDR3 has 14 residues. CDR3 protein: CASSSTWDPGEQYF. The CDR3 bases are TGTGCCAGCAGTAGCACCTGGGACCCGGGGGAGCAGTACTTC.

This clonotype has only a few counts. The genes are TRBV7-2 and TRBJ2-1, with D unclear. The CDR3 length is 14 residues. Germline lookup yields CDR1 SGHTA and CDR2 FQGNSA. Trimming removed 2 bases from V and 6 bases from J, with 11 bases in between. The CDR3 bases are TGTGCCAGCAGCTTAAGCCTGGGCTCCAATGAGCAGTTCTTC. This encodes CASSLSLGSNEQFF.

The V and J genes are TRBV29-1 and TRBJ2-5, with a possible D match to TRBD1 (5 bases). The germline gives CDR1 SQVTM, CDR2 ANQGSEA. The V end was cut by 3 bases, the J end by 11 bases, with 25 bases between. This CDR3 has 15 amino acids. The CDR3 DNA is TGCAGCGTTGATTGGGCAGGGAACCTCTACAATGAGCAGTACTTC. It is translated as CSVDWAGNLYNEQYF.

The chain links TRBV12-3 or TRBV12-4 to TRBJ2-4, with 7 nucleotides matching TRBD1. The CDR3 runs 17 residues. Losses at the gene ends were 5 bases for V and 1 base for J; bases not matched to a gene: 11. The CDR3 sequence: CASSQHRQGRAKNIQYF. In nucleotides, the CDR3 is TGTGCCAGCAGTCAACACCGACAGGGAAGGGCCAAAAACATTCAGTACTTC.

This chain connects TRBV6-1 to TRBJ2-3, with a weak D call TRBD1 (5 bases). The length of the CDR3 is 15 residues. The germline V gene encodes CDR1 MNHNS and CDR2 SASEGT. V gave up 1 base and J gave up 2 bases, with 10 bases separating them. The CDR3 sequence is CASSEGYRPTDTQYF. CDR3 sequence (DNA): TGTGCCAGCAGTGAAGGTTACAGGCCCACAGATACGCAGTATTTT.

V and J are TRBV7-2 and TRBJ2-7, with TRBD2 identical over 7 bases. The J segment lost 2 bases and the V segment lost 5 bases, leaving 6 bases of the junction unmatched. Germline CDR1 is SGHTA and CDR2 is FQGNSA. This CDR3 has 14 residues. The DNA of the CDR3 is TGTGCCAGCAGCCCGGGGGGAGATGCCTACGAGCAGTACTTC. This sequence encodes CASSPGGDAYEQYF.

The chain combines TRBV2 with TRBJ1-5; no clear D gene. Trimming cost V 6 bases and J 1 base, with 10 bases left between them. The CDR3 sequence is 14 residues long. Germline-derived CDR1 and CDR2 are SNHLY and FYNNEI. CDR3: CASSGDGSNQPQHF. The CDR3 coding sequence is TGTGCCAGCAGCGGTGATGGGAGCAATCAGCCCCAGCATTTT.

The rearrangement links TRBV10-3 to TRBJ1-5; possibly TRBD1 for D (5 bases). CDR3 length equals 15 residues. The V end lost 2 bases, the J end lost 12 bases, and 20 bases lay between the germline ends. Per the germline V gene, CDR1 is ENHRY and CDR2 is SYGVKD. The chain's CDR3 is CAISEANGAMGGQHF. The CDR3 nucleotides read TGTGCCATCAGTGAGGCTAATGGGGCAATGGGTGGCCAGCATTTT.